This T cell receptor beta chain was sequenced for a study of shared clonotypes between healthy human individuals. Whole-study results and caveats: For naive CD4 cells, roughly 5% of clonotypes were shared across a few donors.

This CDR3 is built from 14 residues. Germline loops: CDR1 WSHSY, CDR2 SAAADI. Trimming removed 6 bases at V and 7 bases at J, with 13 bases between. With respect to this clone: Its specificity is not known.

Profiling relied on immunoSEQ multiplex PCR, and the TCRdb table lists in-frame clones only, not all of them. The repertoire holds millions of clones, with 85% to 95% as singletons. It was CD45RO-negative cells, positively selected for CCR7, that made up naive CD8 cells, with terminally differentiated effector memory CD45RA+ cells excluded. The specimen sequenced was naive CD8+ T cells from PBMCs. The TCR comes from a man younger than 30 in good health. Some clones in this sample may be carry-over from other donors' samples. This rearrangement joins TRBV10-2 to TRBJ1-6; D might be TRBD1 (6 bases). The CDR3 here is CASSFGDTNSPLHF. CDR3 sequence (DNA): TGCGCCAGCAGCTTCGGGGACACCAATTCACCCCTCCACTTT.